A selection of T cell receptor beta chains follows, all from one sample in a study of tumor-infiltrating lymphocytes in primary liver carcinoma. MiXCR was run by TCRdb on the multiplex PCR reads, yielding one entry per CDR3 protein. This table has approximately 320,000 distinct CDR3 sequences, around three fifths appearing once. The sequenced sample was peripheral blood. The receptors derive from a woman aged 25 to 45 with primary liver carcinoma and hepatitis B virus infection. The CDR3 runs from the conserved cysteine through the conserved F or W. Fields, in order: CDR3 length, D gene, V gene, clone size, J gene, CDR3 DNA, CDR3 protein. D genes are given only for firm matches. Size is stated for part of the rows, as once, few or many counts, or as a class when the clone is expanded.

14	-	TRBV11-1	many	TRBJ2-1	TGTGCCAGCAGCTTGAGCCCCCGAGGGAATGAGCAGTTCTTC	CASSLSPRGNEQFF
16	TRBD2	TRBV12-3/TRBV12-4	-	TRBJ2-7	TGTGCCAGCACCCCTTCGGGCACTAGCGGGTCCTACGAGCAGTACTTC	CASTPSGTSGSYEQYF
15	TRBD2	TRBV12-3/TRBV12-4	-	TRBJ2-4	TGTGCCAGCACCATGGCGGGAGGCGCCAGAAACATTCAGTATTTC	CASTMAGGARNIQYF
13	-	TRBV6-2/TRBV6-3	-	TRBJ1-1	TGTGCCAGCAGGAGGACACCAGAAAGGGAAGCTTTCTTT	CASRRTPEREAFF
14	TRBD2	TRBV7-2	-	TRBJ2-1	TGTGCCAGCAGCTTGGGACTAGCCCAGGGGGAGCAGTTCTTC	CASSLGLAQGEQFF
15	-	TRBV12-3/TRBV12-4	-	TRBJ1-4	TGTGTCAGCAGTTTAACGGGCAGGGCAGGTGAAAAACTGTTTTTT	CVSSLTGRAGEKLFF
16	-	TRBV6-5	many	TRBJ2-2	TGTGCCAGCCCTCCCCCGAGACCATCCCAATCCGGGGAGCTGTTTTTT	CASPPPRPSQSGELFF
12	TRBD1	TRBV6-5	many	TRBJ2-3	TGTGCCAGCCGCAGGGGGCCAGATACGCAGTATTTT	CASRRGPDTQYF
13	-	TRBV11-3	-	TRBJ2-7	TGTGCAGGCAGCTCCCACCCCCGCAACGAGCAGTACTTC	CAGSSHPRNEQYF
16	TRBD1	TRBV29-1	many	TRBJ1-2	TGCAGCGCCATGACAGGGGGCGCAAGGGGCAACTATGGCTACACCTTC	CSAMTGGARGNYGYTF
13	-	TRBV18	-	TRBJ2-7	TGTGCCAGCTCACAGGGGTTTCTCGGCGAACAGTACTTC	CASSQGFLGEQYF
12	-	TRBV29-1	many	TRBJ2-2	TGCAGCGTTGACAGGGGAGCCGGGGAGCTGTTTTTT	CSVDRGAGELFF
13	TRBD1	TRBV29-1	-	TRBJ2-7	TGCAGCGTTAGAGGACAGGGTATGCCCGAGCTGTACTTC	CSVRGQGMPELYF